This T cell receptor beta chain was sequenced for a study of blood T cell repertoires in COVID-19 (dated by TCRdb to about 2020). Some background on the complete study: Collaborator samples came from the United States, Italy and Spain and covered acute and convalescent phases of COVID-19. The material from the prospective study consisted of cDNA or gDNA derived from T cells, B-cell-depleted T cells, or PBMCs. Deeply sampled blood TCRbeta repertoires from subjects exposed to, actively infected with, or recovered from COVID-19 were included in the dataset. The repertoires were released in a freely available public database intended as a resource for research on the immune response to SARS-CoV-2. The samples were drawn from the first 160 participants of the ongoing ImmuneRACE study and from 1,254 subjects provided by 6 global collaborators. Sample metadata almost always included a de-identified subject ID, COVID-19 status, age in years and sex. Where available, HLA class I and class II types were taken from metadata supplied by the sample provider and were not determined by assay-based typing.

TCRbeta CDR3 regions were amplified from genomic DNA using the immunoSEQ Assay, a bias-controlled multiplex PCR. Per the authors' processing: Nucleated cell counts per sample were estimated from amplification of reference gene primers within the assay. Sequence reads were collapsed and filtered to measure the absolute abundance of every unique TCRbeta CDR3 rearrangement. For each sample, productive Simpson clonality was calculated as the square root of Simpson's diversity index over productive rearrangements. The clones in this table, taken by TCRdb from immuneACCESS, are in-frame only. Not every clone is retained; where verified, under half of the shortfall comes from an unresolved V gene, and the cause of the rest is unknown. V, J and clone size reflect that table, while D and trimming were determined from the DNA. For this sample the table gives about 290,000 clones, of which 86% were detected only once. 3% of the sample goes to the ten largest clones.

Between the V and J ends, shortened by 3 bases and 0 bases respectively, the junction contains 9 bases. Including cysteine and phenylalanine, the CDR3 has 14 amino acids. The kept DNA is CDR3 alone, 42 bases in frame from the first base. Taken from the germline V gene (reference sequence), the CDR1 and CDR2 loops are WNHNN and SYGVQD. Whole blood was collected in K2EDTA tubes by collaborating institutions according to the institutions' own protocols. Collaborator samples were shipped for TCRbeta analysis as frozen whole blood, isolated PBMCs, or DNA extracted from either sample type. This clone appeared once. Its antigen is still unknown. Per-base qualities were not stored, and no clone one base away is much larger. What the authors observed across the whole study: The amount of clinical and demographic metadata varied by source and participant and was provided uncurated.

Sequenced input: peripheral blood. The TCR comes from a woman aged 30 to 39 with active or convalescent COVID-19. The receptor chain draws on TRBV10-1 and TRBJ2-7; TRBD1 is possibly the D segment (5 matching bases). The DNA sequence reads TGCGCCAGCAGTGAATCAGGGAACTCCTACGAGCAGTACTTC. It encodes CASSESGNSYEQYF.